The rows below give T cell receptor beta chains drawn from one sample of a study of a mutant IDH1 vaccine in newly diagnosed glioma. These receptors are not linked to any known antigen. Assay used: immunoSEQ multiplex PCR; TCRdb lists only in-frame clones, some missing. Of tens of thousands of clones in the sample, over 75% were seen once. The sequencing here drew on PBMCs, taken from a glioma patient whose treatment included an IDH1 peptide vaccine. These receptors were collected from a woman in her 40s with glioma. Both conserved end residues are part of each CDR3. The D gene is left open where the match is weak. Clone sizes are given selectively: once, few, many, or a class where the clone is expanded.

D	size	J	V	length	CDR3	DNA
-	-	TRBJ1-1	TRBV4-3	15	CASSQDTGSPLGAFF	TGCGCCAGCAGCCAAGATACGGGTTCCCCTTTAGGAGCTTTCTTT
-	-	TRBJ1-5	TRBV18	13	CASSPGQNQPQHF	TGTGCCAGCTCACCAGGACAAAATCAGCCCCAGCATTTT
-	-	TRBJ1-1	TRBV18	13	CASSRETNTEAFF	TGTGCCAGCTCACGGGAAACGAACACTGAAGCTTTCTTT
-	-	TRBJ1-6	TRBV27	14	CASSYRAYNSPLHF	TGTGCCAGCAGCTACAGGGCCTATAATTCACCCCTCCACTTT
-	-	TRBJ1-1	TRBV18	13	CASSPLGNTEAFF	TGTGCCAGCTCACCACTGGGGAACACTGAAGCTTTCTTT
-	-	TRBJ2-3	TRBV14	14	CASSQEVPTDTQYF	TGTGCCAGCAGCCAAGAGGTTCCGACAGATACGCAGTATTTT
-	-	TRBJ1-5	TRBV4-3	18	CASSQDLRTQGRGQPQHF	TGCGCCAGCAGCCAAGATCTTCGGACACAGGGCCGGGGCCAGCCCCAGCATTTT
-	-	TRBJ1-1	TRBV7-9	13	CASSSGVHTEAFF	TGTGCCAGCAGCTCAGGGGTTCACACTGAAGCTTTCTTT
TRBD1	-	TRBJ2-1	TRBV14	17	CASSQTGVASTYNEQFF	TGTGCCAGCAGCCAAACAGGGGTGGCATCGACCTACAATGAGCAGTTCTTC
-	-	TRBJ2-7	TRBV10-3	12	CAISDVAGEQYF	TGTGCCATCAGTGATGTGGCTGGCGAGCAGTACTTC
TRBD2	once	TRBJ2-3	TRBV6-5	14	CASSLGRRADTQYF	TGTGCCAGCAGTCTCGGGAGGAGGGCAGATACGCAGTATTTT
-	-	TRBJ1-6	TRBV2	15	CASSEQGAYNSPLHF	TGTGCCAGCAGTGAACAGGGCGCCTATAATTCACCCCTCCACTTT
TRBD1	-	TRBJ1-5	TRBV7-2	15	CASSFATGWNQPQHF	TGTGCCAGCAGCTTCGCGACAGGGTGGAATCAGCCCCAGCATTTT
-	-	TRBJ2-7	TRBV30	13	CAWREDRDHVQYF	TGTGCCTGGAGGGAAGACCGGGACCATGTGCAGTACTTC
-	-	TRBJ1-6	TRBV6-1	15	CASSDKQGINSPLHF	TGTGCCAGCAGTGACAAACAGGGTATCAATTCACCCCTCCACTTT
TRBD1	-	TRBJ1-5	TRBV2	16	CASSDWTGTSNQPQHF	TGTGCCAGCAGTGATTGGACAGGGACTTCCAATCAGCCCCAGCATTTT
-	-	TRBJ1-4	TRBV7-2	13	CASSLGINEKLFF	TGTGCCAGCAGCTTAGGCATAAATGAAAAACTGTTTTTT
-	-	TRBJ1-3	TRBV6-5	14	CASSYGTSGNTIYF	TGTGCCAGCAGTTACGGGACTTCAGGAAACACCATATATTTT
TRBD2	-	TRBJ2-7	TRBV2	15	CASKADPGTRSEQYF	TGTGCCAGCAAGGCCGATCCCGGGACTAGATCCGAGCAGTACTTC
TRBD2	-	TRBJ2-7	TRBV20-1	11	CSAQYGGSGYF	TGCAGTGCCCAATACGGGGGGTCGGGGTACTTC
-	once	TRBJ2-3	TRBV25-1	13	CASTHTGTDTQYF	TGTGCCAGCACCCACACAGGGACAGATACGCAGTATTTT
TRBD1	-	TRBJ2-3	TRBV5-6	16	CASSLATGGSTDTQYF	TGTGCCAGCAGCTTGGCGACAGGGGGTAGCACAGATACGCAGTATTTT
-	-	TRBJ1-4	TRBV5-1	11	CASVGDEKLFF	TGCGCCAGCGTGGGGGATGAAAAACTGTTTTTT
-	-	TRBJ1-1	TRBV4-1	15	CASSHDARGNTEAFF	TGCGCCAGCAGCCATGACGCGAGAGGGAACACTGAAGCTTTCTTT
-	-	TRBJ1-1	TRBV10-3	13	CAISEVGNTEAFF	TGTGCCATCAGTGAGGTGGGGAACACTGAAGCTTTCTTT
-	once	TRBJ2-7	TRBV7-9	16	CASSLALGTYSYEQYF	TGTGCCAGCAGCTTAGCGCTCGGGACTTACTCCTACGAGCAGTACTTC
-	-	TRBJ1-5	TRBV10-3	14	CAISDRVSNQPQHF	TGTGCCATCAGTGACAGGGTTAGCAATCAGCCCCAGCATTTT
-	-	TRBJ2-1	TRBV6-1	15	CASSEEGVDYNEQFF	TGTGCCAGCAGTGAGGAGGGGGTTGACTACAATGAGCAGTTCTTC
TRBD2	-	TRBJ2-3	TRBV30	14	CAWGRSGSVDTQYF	TGTGCCTGGGGTCGTAGCGGGAGTGTAGATACGCAGTATTTT